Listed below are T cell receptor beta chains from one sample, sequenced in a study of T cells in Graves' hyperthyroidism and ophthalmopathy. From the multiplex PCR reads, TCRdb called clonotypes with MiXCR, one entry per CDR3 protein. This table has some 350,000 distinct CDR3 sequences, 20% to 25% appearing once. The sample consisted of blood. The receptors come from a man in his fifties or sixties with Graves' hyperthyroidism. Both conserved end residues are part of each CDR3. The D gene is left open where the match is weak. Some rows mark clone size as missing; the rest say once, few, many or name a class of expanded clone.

CDR3aa: CSVWGGEDGGYEQYF
CDR3nt: TGCAGCGTTTGGGGAGGGGAGGACGGGGGCTACGAGCAGTACTTC
j_gene: TRBJ2-7
abundance: few
v_gene: TRBV29-1
d_gene: TRBD2

CDR3aa: CASSSGQGRVSPLHF
CDR3nt: TGTGCCAGCAGTTCCGGACAGGGGAGGGTCTCACCCCTCCACTTT
j_gene: TRBJ1-6
abundance: -
v_gene: TRBV12-3/TRBV12-4
d_gene: TRBD1

CDR3aa: CASSLSIRGQRIYEQYF
CDR3nt: TGTGCCAGCAGTCTATCAATCAGGGGACAGCGGATTTACGAGCAGTACTTC
j_gene: TRBJ2-7
abundance: -
v_gene: TRBV12-3/TRBV12-4
d_gene: TRBD1

CDR3aa: CASSQGAEWPLAFF
CDR3nt: TGTGCCAGCAGCCAAGGAGCCGAGTGGCCTTTGGCTTTCTTT
j_gene: TRBJ1-1
abundance: -
v_gene: TRBV3-1
d_gene: -

CDR3aa: CASSFKAESPLHF
CDR3nt: TGTGCCAGCAGCTTTAAGGCGGAATCACCCCTCCACTTT
j_gene: TRBJ1-6
abundance: few
v_gene: TRBV11-3
d_gene: -

CDR3aa: CASSNAFGGEETQYF
CDR3nt: TGTGCCAGCAGTAACGCGTTCGGGGGTGAAGAGACCCAGTACTTC
j_gene: TRBJ2-5
abundance: many
v_gene: TRBV6-1
d_gene: -

CDR3aa: CASSLLGGSSYEQYF
CDR3nt: TGCGCCAGCAGCTTGCTGGGCGGGAGCTCCTACGAGCAGTACTTC
j_gene: TRBJ2-7
abundance: many
v_gene: TRBV5-1
d_gene: TRBD2

CDR3aa: CASSTGQGFVTQYF
CDR3nt: TGTGCCAGCAGCACCGGACAGGGGTTCGTGACCCAGTACTTC
j_gene: TRBJ2-5
abundance: few
v_gene: TRBV28
d_gene: TRBD1

CDR3aa: CASSLGPGQLEPQHF
CDR3nt: TGTGCCAGCAGCTTAGGCCCGGGACAGCTGGAGCCCCAGCATTTT
j_gene: TRBJ1-5
abundance: many
v_gene: TRBV11-2
d_gene: TRBD1

CDR3aa: CSGQGQGMSEQFF
CDR3nt: TGCAGCGGACAAGGACAGGGGATGAGTGAGCAGTTCTTC
j_gene: TRBJ2-1
abundance: -
v_gene: TRBV29-1
d_gene: TRBD1

CDR3aa: CASSPTGLAGLSYEQYF
CDR3nt: TGTGCCAGCAGCCCCACGGGACTAGCGGGCCTCTCCTACGAGCAGTACTTC
j_gene: TRBJ2-7
abundance: -
v_gene: TRBV9
d_gene: TRBD2

CDR3aa: CASSLRTGRLTEAFF
CDR3nt: TGTGCCAGCAGTTTAAGAACGGGACGGCTAACTGAAGCTTTCTTT
j_gene: TRBJ1-1
abundance: many
v_gene: TRBV28
d_gene: -

CDR3aa: CSVVGPGTSYEQYF
CDR3nt: TGCAGCGTTGTAGGCCCCGGGACATCCTACGAGCAGTACTTC
j_gene: TRBJ2-7
abundance: -
v_gene: TRBV29-1
d_gene: -

CDR3aa: CASSGDREETQYF
CDR3nt: TGTGCCAGCAGTGGGGACAGGGAAGAGACCCAGTACTTC
j_gene: TRBJ2-5
abundance: many
v_gene: TRBV2
d_gene: TRBD1

CDR3aa: CASTRGFNSGNTIYF
CDR3nt: TGTGCCAGCACAAGAGGGTTCAACTCTGGAAACACCATATATTTT
j_gene: TRBJ1-3
abundance: -
v_gene: TRBV9
d_gene: -

CDR3aa: CASSPPGGVNNEQFF
CDR3nt: TGTGCCAGCAGCCCCCCGGGGGGGGTAAACAATGAGCAGTTCTTC
j_gene: TRBJ2-1
abundance: many
v_gene: TRBV11-3
d_gene: TRBD2

CDR3aa: CSVSSFGTSGTTDTQYF
CDR3nt: TGCAGTGTCTCGAGTTTCGGGACTAGCGGAACCACAGATACGCAGTATTTT
j_gene: TRBJ2-3
abundance: -
v_gene: TRBV20-1
d_gene: TRBD2

CDR3aa: CASSPPGQFYEKLFF
CDR3nt: TGTGCCAGCAGCCCACCGGGACAGTTTTATGAAAAACTGTTTTTT
j_gene: TRBJ1-4
abundance: few
v_gene: TRBV16
d_gene: TRBD1

CDR3aa: CASSVGGQGVAGEQYF
CDR3nt: TGTGCCAGCAGCGTGGGGGGACAGGGAGTCGCCGGGGAGCAGTACTTC
j_gene: TRBJ2-7
abundance: few
v_gene: TRBV7-3
d_gene: TRBD1

CDR3aa: CASSSSVNTGELFF
CDR3nt: TGTGCCAGCAGCTCGTCCGTGAACACCGGGGAGCTGTTTTTT
j_gene: TRBJ2-2
abundance: few
v_gene: TRBV7-6
d_gene: -

CDR3aa: CASSPDRGMVSYEQYF
CDR3nt: TGCGCCAGCAGCCCCGATAGAGGGATGGTTAGTTACGAGCAGTACTTC
j_gene: TRBJ2-7
abundance: -
v_gene: TRBV5-1
d_gene: -

CDR3aa: CASSQYDRADTEAFF
CDR3nt: TGTGCCAGTAGCCAATATGACAGGGCCGACACTGAAGCTTTCTTT
j_gene: TRBJ1-1
abundance: few
v_gene: TRBV19
d_gene: TRBD1

CDR3aa: CASNPGAGGVYEQYF
CDR3nt: TGTGCCAGCAACCCTGGAGCGGGGGGGGTCTACGAGCAGTACTTC
j_gene: TRBJ2-7
abundance: -
v_gene: TRBV6-2/TRBV6-3
d_gene: TRBD2

CDR3aa: CASSFRGDKNIQYF
CDR3nt: TGTGCCAGCAGTTTTCGGGGAGACAAAAACATTCAGTACTTC
j_gene: TRBJ2-4
abundance: few
v_gene: TRBV28
d_gene: -

CDR3aa: CSVTPLAGGQETQYF
CDR3nt: TGCAGCGTTACCCCCCTAGCGGGAGGACAAGAGACCCAGTACTTC
j_gene: TRBJ2-5
abundance: many
v_gene: TRBV29-1
d_gene: TRBD2

CDR3aa: CASNQVGTDTQYF
CDR3nt: TGTGCCAGCAATCAGGTTGGCACAGATACGCAGTATTTT
j_gene: TRBJ2-3
abundance: -
v_gene: TRBV5-5
d_gene: -

CDR3aa: CASSPLGVEKLFF
CDR3nt: TGTGCCAGCTCACCATTAGGAGTTGAAAAACTGTTTTTT
j_gene: TRBJ1-4
abundance: many
v_gene: TRBV18
d_gene: -

CDR3aa: CASSGQGGSQPQHF
CDR3nt: TGTGCCAGCAGCGGACAGGGGGGGAGTCAGCCCCAGCATTTT
j_gene: TRBJ1-5
abundance: few
v_gene: TRBV5-6
d_gene: TRBD1

CDR3aa: CASSPIGAESSYEQYF
CDR3nt: TGTGCCAGCAGCCCCATTGGAGCCGAAAGCTCCTACGAGCAGTACTTC
j_gene: TRBJ2-7
abundance: -
v_gene: TRBV3-1
d_gene: -

CDR3aa: CASSLGAGSPKNIQYF
CDR3nt: TGTGCCAGCAGCTTAGGAGCGGGATCCCCCAAAAACATTCAGTACTTC
j_gene: TRBJ2-4
abundance: few
v_gene: TRBV7-9
d_gene: TRBD2

CDR3aa: CASSRTEQYGYTF
CDR3nt: TGTGCCAGCAGTCGGACAGAGCAGTATGGCTACACCTTC
j_gene: TRBJ1-2
abundance: many
v_gene: TRBV2
d_gene: -

CDR3aa: CASSEGLSTDTQYF
CDR3nt: TGTGCCAGCAGTGAAGGGCTCAGCACAGATACGCAGTATTTT
j_gene: TRBJ2-3
abundance: -
v_gene: TRBV2
d_gene: -

CDR3aa: CSAPGRTSTDTQYF
CDR3nt: TGCAGTGCTCCCGGGAGGACTAGCACAGATACGCAGTATTTT
j_gene: TRBJ2-3
abundance: many
v_gene: TRBV20-1
d_gene: TRBD2

CDR3aa: CAISGGPGRYEQFF
CDR3nt: TGTGCCATCAGTGGGGGTCCGGGCCGGTATGAGCAGTTCTTC
j_gene: TRBJ2-1
abundance: -
v_gene: TRBV10-3
d_gene: -

CDR3aa: CASSFRDRGYNEQFF
CDR3nt: TGTGCCAGCAGCTTCCGGGACAGGGGATACAATGAGCAGTTCTTC
j_gene: TRBJ2-1
abundance: few
v_gene: TRBV7-3
d_gene: TRBD1